One and the same sample provided the 12 T cell receptor beta chains below, sequenced in a study of blood T cell repertoires in COVID-19. The repertoire was sequenced with immunoSEQ multiplex PCR; TCRdb's copy has only in-frame clones and lacks some. The table has 70,000 to 95,000 clones, around 88% seen once; the top ten hold roughly 27%. Sequenced: peripheral blood. These receptors were taken from a human donor in a cohort sampled during active COVID-19.

This sequence joins TRBV29-1 and TRBJ1-1, with unresolved D. The CDR3 covers 12 residues. Between the trimmed V and J ends, which lost 7 bases and 4 bases, there was a span of 13 bases. Germline CDR1 SQVTM, CDR2 ANQGSEA. CDR3 sequence (DNA): TGCAGCGGAGGAGCTGCCGTCACTGAAGCTTTCTTT. This codes for CSGGAAVTEAFF.

The chain links TRBV28 to TRBJ1-2; 10 positions match TRBD1. The germline V gene encodes CDR1 MDHEN and CDR2 SYDVKM. V dropped 3 bases and J dropped 1; count of bases not matched to a gene: 5. The CDR3 runs 16 residues. In nucleotides, the CDR3 is TGTGCCAGCAGTTTTGAGGGACAGGGGCTTAACTATGGCTACACCTTC. Translating it yields CASSFEGQGLNYGYTF.

The chain joins TRBV5-3 to TRBJ2-7; 9 positions match TRBD2. TRBV5-3 is placed among ORFs of uncertain function. The length of the CDR3 is 15 residues. V gave up 0 bases and J gave up 6 bases; unmatched junction bases: 7. This CDR3 reads CARSLDLVTSGEQYF. Here the CDR3 DNA reads TGTGCCAGAAGCTTGGATCTTGTGACTAGCGGCGAGCAGTACTTC.

This chain uses TRBV7-2 with TRBJ2-7, with 9 bases that match TRBD2. The germline V gene encodes CDR1 SGHTA and CDR2 FQGNSA. CDR3 length equals 13 residues. V dropped 8 bases and J dropped 4; count of bases not matched to a gene: 6. The CDR3 loop is CASGLAGFYEQYF. The CDR3 region has the DNA TGTGCCAGCGGGCTAGCGGGGTTTTACGAGCAGTACTTC.

This clone was recorded only once. One junction end does not reproduce the germline sequence, and a read error may be involved. This rearrangement joins TRBV29-1 to TRBJ1-1, with 7 bases that match TRBD1. Germline CDR1 and CDR2: SQVTM and ANQGSEA. CDR3 size: 13 residues. The CDR3 nucleotides read TGCAGCGGTGAAAAGGGAAGGGGGCAAAAAGCTTTCTTT. The encoded protein is CSGEKGRGQKAFF. The whole variable domain, filled in from reference TRBV29-1 and TRBJ1-1, reads SAVISQKPSRDICQRGTSLTIQCQVDSQVTMMFWYRQQPGQSLTLIATANQGSEATYESGFVIDKFPISRPNLTFSTLTVSNMSPEDSSIYLCSGEKGRGQKAFFGQGTRLTVV.

Turning to this clone: At the DNA level, this CDR3 is encoded by other sequences in the same sample as well. This chain connects TRBV14 to TRBJ2-7; TRBD1 might be the D (6 bases). V lost 3 bases and J 7 bases, leaving 13 bases between the germline ends. CDR1 is SGHDN, CDR2 FVKESK, per germline. The CDR3 covers 13 residues. The CDR3 DNA reads TGTGCCAGCAGCCATGGAACAGGGTTTGAGCAGTACTTC. It encodes CASSHGTGFEQYF.

The rearrangement joins TRBV28 to TRBJ1-2; perhaps TRBD1 as D (6 bases). The CDR3 runs to 14 residues. With 4 bases removed from V and 4 bases from J, the gap between germline ends came to 13 bases. In germline, CDR1 is MDHEN, CDR2 SYDVKM. The CDR3 loop is CASSYPRQAYGYTF. The DNA of the CDR3 is TGTGCCAGCAGTTACCCGAGACAGGCCTATGGCTACACCTTC.

This chain joins TRBV5-6 and TRBJ2-2; 7 bases match TRBD2. The germline V gene has CDR1 SGHDT and CDR2 YYEEEE. The CDR3 is made up of 15 amino acids. Losses at the gene ends were 0 bases for V and 7 bases for J; bases not matched to a gene: 6. The CDR3 sequence: CASSLVAGAGGELFF. In DNA form, the CDR3 reads TGTGCCAGCAGCTTGGTTGCGGGAGCGGGCGGGGAGCTGTTTTTT.

This clone has only a few counts. Written as DNA, the CDR3 is TGTGCCATCAGTGATTTCCGGGAGGCCTCCACAGATACGCAGTATTTT. It specifies CAISDFREASTDTQYF. V is TRBV10-3 and J is TRBJ2-3, with 7 bases identical to TRBD2. Germline CDR1 and CDR2: ENHRY and SYGVKD. V was pared by 3 bases and J by 2 bases, with 8 bases of the junction left unmatched. This CDR3 contains 16 residues.

This rearrangement joins TRBV9 to TRBJ2-1; TRBD2 might be the D (5 bases). V lost 3 bases, J lost 4 bases, and 14 bases lay in between. CDR1 is SGDLS and CDR2 is YYNGEE in the germline V gene. The length of the CDR3 is 15 residues. CDR3 sequence reads: CASSGSNGIYNEQFF. Written as DNA, the CDR3 is TGTGCCAGCAGCGGATCGAACGGGATTTACAATGAGCAGTTCTTC.

This chain joins TRBV28 and TRBJ2-2; weak D call: TRBD1 (6 bases). V dropped 7 bases and J dropped 1 base, with 13 bases sitting between them. From germline, CDR1 is MDHEN and CDR2 SYDVKM. This CDR3 comprises 15 residues. The CDR3 DNA sequence: TGTGCCAGCACAGGTCCGGGACAGAACACCGGGGAGCTGTTTTTT. Its protein product is CASTGPGQNTGELFF.

The chain combines TRBV11-2 with TRBJ2-7, with D possibly matching TRBD2 (6 bases). Per germline, CDR1 SGHAT and CDR2 FQNNGV. This CDR3 has 13 residues. V was pared by 6 bases and J by 7 bases, with 16 bases between. Written as DNA, the CDR3 is TGTGCCAGCAGTCCTATGGGGGGATGGGAGCAGTACTTC. Translating it yields CASSPMGGWEQYF.